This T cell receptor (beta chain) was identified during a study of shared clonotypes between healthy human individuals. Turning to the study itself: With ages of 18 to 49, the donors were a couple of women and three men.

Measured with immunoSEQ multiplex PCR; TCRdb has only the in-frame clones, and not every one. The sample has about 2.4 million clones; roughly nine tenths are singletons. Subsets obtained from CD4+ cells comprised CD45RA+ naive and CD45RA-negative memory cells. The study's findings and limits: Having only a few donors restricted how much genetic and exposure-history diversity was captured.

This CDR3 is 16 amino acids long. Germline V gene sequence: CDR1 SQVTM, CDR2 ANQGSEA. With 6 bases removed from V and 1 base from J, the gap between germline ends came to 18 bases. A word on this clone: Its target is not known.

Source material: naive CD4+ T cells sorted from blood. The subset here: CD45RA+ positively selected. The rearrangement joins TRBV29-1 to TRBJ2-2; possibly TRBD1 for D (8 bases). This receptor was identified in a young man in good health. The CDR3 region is CSVDRTGRGNTGELFF. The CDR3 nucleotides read TGCAGCGTGGATCGGACAGGGAGGGGGAACACCGGGGAGCTGTTTTTT.